This TCR beta chain was sequenced during a study of T-cell memory formation after mild COVID-19. Study details: TCR clustering was largely donor specific.

TCRdb re-called the 5' RACE reads with MiXCR, one entry per CDR3 protein. The sample holds a few hundred thousand distinct CDR3 sequences, about 17% seen once. Points from the study as a whole: Whereas later expanders leaned CD4+, clones contracting day 15 to 85 showed a balanced CD4/CD8 makeup.

This clonotype was seen a handful of times. Its antigen remains unidentified. This clonotype was obtained from a young man who had mild COVID-19 (a few samples of this study predate the infection). Cell type and time point are not known. Input material: PBMCs or a T cell subset sorted from them (not recorded which).

CDR3: CASSLDGELRLEETQYF. As DNA, the CDR3 is TGTGCCAGCAGCTTGGATGGGGAACTAAGGTTGGAAGAGACCCAGTACTTC. This chain joins TRBV5-8 and TRBJ2-5; no clear D gene. V was clipped by 0 bases and J by 3 bases, with 18 bases between them. The CDR3 contains 17 residues. CDR1 and CDR2 (germline): SGHTS, YDEGEE.